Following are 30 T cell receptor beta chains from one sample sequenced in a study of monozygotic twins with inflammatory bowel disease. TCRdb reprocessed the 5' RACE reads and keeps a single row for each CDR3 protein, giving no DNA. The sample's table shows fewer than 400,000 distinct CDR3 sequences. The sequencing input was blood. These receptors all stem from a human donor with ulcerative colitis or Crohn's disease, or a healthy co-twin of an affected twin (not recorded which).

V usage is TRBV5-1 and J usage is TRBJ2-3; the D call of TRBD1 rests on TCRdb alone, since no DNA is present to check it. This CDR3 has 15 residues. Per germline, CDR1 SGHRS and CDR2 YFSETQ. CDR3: CASRDDRTGTDTQYF.

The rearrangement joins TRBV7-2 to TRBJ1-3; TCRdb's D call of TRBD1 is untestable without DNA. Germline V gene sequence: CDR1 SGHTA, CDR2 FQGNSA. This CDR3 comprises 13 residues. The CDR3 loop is CVSSAGHRNTIYF.

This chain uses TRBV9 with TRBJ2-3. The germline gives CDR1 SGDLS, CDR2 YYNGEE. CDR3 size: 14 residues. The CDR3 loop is CASSVLSIADTQYF.

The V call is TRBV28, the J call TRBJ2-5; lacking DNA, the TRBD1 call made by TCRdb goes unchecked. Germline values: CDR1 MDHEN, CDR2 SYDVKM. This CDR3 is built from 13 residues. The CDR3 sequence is CASSFLQGETQYF.

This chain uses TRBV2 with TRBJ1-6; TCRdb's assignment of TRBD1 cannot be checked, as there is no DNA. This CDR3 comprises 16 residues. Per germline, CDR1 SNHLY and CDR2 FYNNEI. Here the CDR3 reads CATDRDRGSYNSPLHF.

Here the CDR3 reads CASSAGLTTDTQYF. V gene TRBV7-9 combines with J gene TRBJ2-3; as DNA is missing, the TRBD2 call by TCRdb cannot be tested. Germline V gives CDR1 SEHNR, CDR2 FQNEAQ (reference sequence). This CDR3 spans 14 amino acids.

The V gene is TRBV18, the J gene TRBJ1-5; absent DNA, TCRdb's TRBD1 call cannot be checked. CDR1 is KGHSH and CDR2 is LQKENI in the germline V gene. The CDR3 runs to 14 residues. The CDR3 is CASSPGGLDQPQHF.

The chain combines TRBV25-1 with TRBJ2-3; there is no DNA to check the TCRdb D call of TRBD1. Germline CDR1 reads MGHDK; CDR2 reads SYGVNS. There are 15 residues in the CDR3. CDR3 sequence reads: CASRDDRVTTDTQYF.

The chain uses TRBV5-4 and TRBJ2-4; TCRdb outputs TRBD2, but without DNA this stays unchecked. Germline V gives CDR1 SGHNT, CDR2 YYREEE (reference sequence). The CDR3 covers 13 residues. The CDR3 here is CASKEGPQNIQYF.

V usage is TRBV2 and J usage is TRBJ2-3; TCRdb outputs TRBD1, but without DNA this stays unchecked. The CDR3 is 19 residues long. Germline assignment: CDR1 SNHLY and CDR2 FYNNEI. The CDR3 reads CASSERGVLGRGITDTQYF. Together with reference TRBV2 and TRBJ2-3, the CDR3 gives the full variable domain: EPEVTQTPSHQVTQMGQEVILRCVPISNHLYFYWYRQILGQKVEFLVSFYNNEISEKSEIFDDQFSVERPDGSNFTLKIRSTKLEDSAMYFCASSERGVLGRGITDTQYFGPGTRLTVL.

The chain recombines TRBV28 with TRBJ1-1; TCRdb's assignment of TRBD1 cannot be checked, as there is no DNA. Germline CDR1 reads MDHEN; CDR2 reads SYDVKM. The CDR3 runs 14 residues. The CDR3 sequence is CASSLRGAAKEAFF. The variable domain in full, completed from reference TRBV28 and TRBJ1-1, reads DVKVTQSSRYLVKRTGEKVFLECVQDMDHENMFWYRQDPGLGLRLIYFSYDVKMKEKGDIPEGYSVSREKKERFSLILESASTNQTSMYLCASSLRGAAKEAFFGQGTRLTVV.

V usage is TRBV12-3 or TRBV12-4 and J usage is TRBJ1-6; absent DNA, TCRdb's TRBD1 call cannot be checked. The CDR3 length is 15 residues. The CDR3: CASSTPGGLNSPLHF.

The CDR3: CASNPGQNNEKLFF. The gene calls are TRBV5-1 and TRBJ1-4; the TCRdb D gene call, TRBD1, has no DNA to confirm it. The CDR3 length is 14 residues. Per germline, CDR1 SGHRS and CDR2 YFSETQ.

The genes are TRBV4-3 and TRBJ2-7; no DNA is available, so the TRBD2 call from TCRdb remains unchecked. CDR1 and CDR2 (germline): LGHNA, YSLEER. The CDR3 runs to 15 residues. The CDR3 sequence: CASSRGTSGSYEQYF.

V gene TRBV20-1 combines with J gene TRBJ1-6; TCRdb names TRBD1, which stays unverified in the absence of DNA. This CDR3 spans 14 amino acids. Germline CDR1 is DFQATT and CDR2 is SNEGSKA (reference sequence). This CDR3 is CSAPIPVVGSPLHF.

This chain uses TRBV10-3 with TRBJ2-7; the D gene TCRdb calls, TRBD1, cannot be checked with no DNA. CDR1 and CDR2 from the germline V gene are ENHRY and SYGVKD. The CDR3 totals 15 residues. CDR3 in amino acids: CAISETGTGLGEQYF.

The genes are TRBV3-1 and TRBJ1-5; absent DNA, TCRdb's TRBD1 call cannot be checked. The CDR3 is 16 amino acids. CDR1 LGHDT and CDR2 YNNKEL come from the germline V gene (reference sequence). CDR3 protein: CASSYGAGTRVQPQHF.

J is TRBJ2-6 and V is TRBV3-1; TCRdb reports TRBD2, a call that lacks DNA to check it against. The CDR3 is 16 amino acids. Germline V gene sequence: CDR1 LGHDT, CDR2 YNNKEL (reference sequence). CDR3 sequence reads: CASGSYSLSGANVLTF.

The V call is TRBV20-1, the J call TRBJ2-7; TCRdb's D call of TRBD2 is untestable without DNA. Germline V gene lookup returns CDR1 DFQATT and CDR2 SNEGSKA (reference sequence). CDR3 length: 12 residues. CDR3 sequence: CTTRRGSGEQYF.

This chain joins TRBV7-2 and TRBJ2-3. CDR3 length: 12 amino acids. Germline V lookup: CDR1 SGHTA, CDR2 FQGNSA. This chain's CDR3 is CASSLAGDTRYF.

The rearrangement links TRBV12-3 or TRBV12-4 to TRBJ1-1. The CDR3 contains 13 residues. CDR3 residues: CASSFSSGTEAFF.

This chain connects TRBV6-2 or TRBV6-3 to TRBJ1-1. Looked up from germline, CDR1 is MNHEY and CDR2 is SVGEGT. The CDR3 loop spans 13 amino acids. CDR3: CASSYSGGVTAFF.

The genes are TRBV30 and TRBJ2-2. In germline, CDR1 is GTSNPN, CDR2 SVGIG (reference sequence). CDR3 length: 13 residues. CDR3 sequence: CAWTQTNTGELFF.

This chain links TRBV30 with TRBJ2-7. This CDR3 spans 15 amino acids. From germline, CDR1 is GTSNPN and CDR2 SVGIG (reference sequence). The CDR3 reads CAWNRRPQGVYEQYF.

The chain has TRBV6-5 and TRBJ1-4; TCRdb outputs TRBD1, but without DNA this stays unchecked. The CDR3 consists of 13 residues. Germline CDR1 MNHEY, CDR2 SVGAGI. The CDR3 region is CASSYDRAGKLFF.

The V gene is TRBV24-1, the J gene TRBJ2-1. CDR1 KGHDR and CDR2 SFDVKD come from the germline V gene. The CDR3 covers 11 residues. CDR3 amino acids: CATSSGNEQFF.

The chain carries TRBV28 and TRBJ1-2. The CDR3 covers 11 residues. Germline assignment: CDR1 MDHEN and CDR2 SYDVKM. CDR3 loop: CATLRGEGYTF.

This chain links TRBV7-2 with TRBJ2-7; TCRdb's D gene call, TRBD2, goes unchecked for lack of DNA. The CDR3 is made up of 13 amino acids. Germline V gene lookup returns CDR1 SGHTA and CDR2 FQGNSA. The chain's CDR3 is CASSLPSTHEQYF.

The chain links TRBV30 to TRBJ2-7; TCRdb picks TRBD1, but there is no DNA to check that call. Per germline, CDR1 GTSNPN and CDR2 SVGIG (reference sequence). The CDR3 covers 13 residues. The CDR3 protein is CAWSAGPFYEQYF.

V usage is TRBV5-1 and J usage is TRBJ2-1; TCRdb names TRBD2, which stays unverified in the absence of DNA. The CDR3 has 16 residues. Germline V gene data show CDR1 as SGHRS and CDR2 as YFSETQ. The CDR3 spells CASSLGGGSIYNEQFF.